These 7 T cell receptor beta chains were sequenced from one sample in a study of technical replicates of blood from several donors. The assay was immunoSEQ multiplex PCR, and TCRdb's table has in-frame clones only and misses some. Among fewer than 15,000 clones listed, about 94% were seen once. Specimen: PBMCs. These receptors were collected from a human donor in good health.

This clone has just one count. The chain carries TRBV5-1 and TRBJ2-7; D not resolved. Trimming left V 0 bases short and J 3 bases short, with 7 bases between. The CDR3 sequence is 13 residues long. CDR1 is SGHRS and CDR2 is YFSETQ in the germline V gene. The CDR3 is CASSLGALYEQYF. The CDR3, as DNA: TGCGCCAGCAGCTTGGGGGCTCTCTACGAGCAGTACTTC.

This clone was seen a single time. The CDR3 loop is CVRSLHRGEQETQYF. The CDR3, as DNA: TGTGTCAGAAGCTTACACCGTGGTGAGCAAGAGACCCAGTACTTC. The chain combines TRBV7-5 with TRBJ2-5; TRBD2, as called in the table, went unchecked against the DNA. TRBV7-5 is recorded as a pseudogene. The CDR3 runs 15 residues.

The chain combines TRBV27 with TRBJ2-7; TRBD2 might be the D (6 bases). This CDR3 is built from 11 residues. The germline CDR1 and CDR2 sequences are MNHEY and SMNVEV (reference sequence). The ends were cut back, 3 bases at V and 7 bases at J, with 7 bases in the middle. The chain's CDR3 is CASSFGGEQYF. Written as DNA, the CDR3 is TGTGCCAGCAGTTTCGGGGGTGAGCAGTACTTC.

The chain carries TRBV6-1 and TRBJ1-3; 8 bases align to TRBD1. V shed 5 bases and J 7 bases; nucleotides not matched to a gene: 10. This CDR3 has 15 amino acids. Germline V CDR1 and CDR2: MNHNS, SASEGT. CDR3 sequence (DNA): TGTGCCAGCAGTACCCGACAGGGGACGCTGAACACCATATATTTT. Translating gives CASSTRQGTLNTIYF.

Concerning this clone itself: Germline and junction disagree at one end, which may indicate a read error. This chain uses TRBV9 with TRBJ2-7, with a weak D call TRBD1 (6 bases). This CDR3 spans 15 amino acids. Germline V gene sequence: CDR1 SGDLS, CDR2 YYNGEE. CDR3 loop: CASSTQGWGSSEQYF. CDR3 coding DNA: TGTGCCAGCAGCACCCAGGGGTGGGGGTCCTCCGAGCAGTACTTC.

V is TRBV19 and J is TRBJ2-7; D may be TRBD1 (5 bases). V lost 1 base and J lost 12, with 16 bases in between. Germline V lookup: CDR1 LNHDA, CDR2 SQIVND (reference sequence). The CDR3 contains 13 residues. The CDR3 bases are TGTGCCAGTAGTATAGGCGCCCTAGACAGACTGTACTTC. Protein sequence: CASSIGALDRLYF.

This clone occurred once. J is TRBJ2-1 and V is TRBV5-1, with D possibly TRBD2 on 6 matching bases. The germline V and J ends were trimmed by 6 bases and 7 bases, with 17 bases remaining between them. CDR1 is SGHRS and CDR2 is YFSETQ in the germline V gene. The CDR3 consists of 14 residues. Here the CDR3 DNA reads TGCGCCAGCATGGTCACGGGAGTGGGAAATGAGCAGTTCTTC. It yields the protein CASMVTGVGNEQFF.